This TCR beta chain was sequenced in a study of a mutant IDH1 vaccine in newly diagnosed glioma. Study details: There were 62.5% males and roughly 40% females among treated patients, whose mean age was approximately 40 years. Former treatment meant radiotherapy, temozolomide, or both; the majority had gotten both.

The sample's time point: baseline, week 1 (first vaccination visit). The treatment was: pre-vaccination baseline after standard-of-care therapy. Donors' newly diagnosed IDH1-mutant WHO grade 3 or 4 astrocytomas lacked nuclear ATRX. The V gene lost 2 bases and the J gene lost 1 base, with 11 bases spanning the gap. This CDR3 has 15 residues. Germline CDR1 and CDR2: MNHNS and SASEGT. TCRdb keeps only in-frame clones here, not all; method: immunoSEQ multiplex PCR. The data contain 60,000 to 75,000 clones, around 88% of them singletons. The material sequenced was peripheral blood mononuclear cells (PBMCs), taken from a glioma patient treated with radiotherapy, temozolomide or both. This sequence was found in a woman aged 18 to 35 with glioma. Some clones in this sample may be carry-over from other donors' samples. The V gene is TRBV6-1, the J gene TRBJ1-1; maybe TRBD1 (6 bases). CDR3 coding DNA: TGTGCCAGCAGTGAAATGACAGGCCAGAACACTGAAGCTTTCTTT. This sequence encodes CASSEMTGQNTEAFF.